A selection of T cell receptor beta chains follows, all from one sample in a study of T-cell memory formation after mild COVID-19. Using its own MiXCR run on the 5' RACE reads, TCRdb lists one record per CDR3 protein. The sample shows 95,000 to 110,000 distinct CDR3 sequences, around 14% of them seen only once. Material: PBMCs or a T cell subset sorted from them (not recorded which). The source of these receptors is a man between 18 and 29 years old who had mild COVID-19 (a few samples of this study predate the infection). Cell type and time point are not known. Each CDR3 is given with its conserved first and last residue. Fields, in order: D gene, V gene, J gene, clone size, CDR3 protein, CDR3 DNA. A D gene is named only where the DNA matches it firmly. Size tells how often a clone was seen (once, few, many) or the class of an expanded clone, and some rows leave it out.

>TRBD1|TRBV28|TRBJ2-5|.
CASSLARGRETQYF
TGTGCCAGCAGTTTGGCCAGGGGGCGAGAGACCCAGTACTTC
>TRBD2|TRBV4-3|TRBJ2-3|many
CASSQTSGGADTQYF
TGCGCCAGCAGCCAAACTAGCGGGGGGGCAGATACGCAGTATTTT
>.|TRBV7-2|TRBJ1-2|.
CASSLVGLPGDGYTF
TGTGCCAGCAGCCTTGTGGGCCTGCCAGGTGATGGCTACACCTTC
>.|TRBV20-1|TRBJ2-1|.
CSAREGGQAYNEQFF
TGCAGTGCTAGAGAGGGGGGGCAAGCGTACAATGAGCAGTTCTTC
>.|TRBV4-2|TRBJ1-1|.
CASSQVSDKNTEAFF
TGTGCCAGCAGCCAAGTTTCGGACAAGAACACTGAAGCTTTCTTT
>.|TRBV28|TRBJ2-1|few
CASSYRGGTDGEQFF
TGTGCCAGCAGTTATCGCGGGGGCACGGATGGTGAGCAGTTCTTC
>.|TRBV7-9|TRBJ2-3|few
CASSQLVGGRQVPTDTQYF
TGTGCCAGCAGCCAACTGGTGGGAGGGAGACAGGTCCCCACAGATACGCAGTATTTT
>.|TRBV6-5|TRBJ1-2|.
CASSYGSLNYGYTF
TGTGCCAGCAGTTACGGATCACTAAACTATGGCTACACCTTC
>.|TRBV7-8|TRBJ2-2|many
CASRETGELFF
TGTGCCAGCAGGGAGACCGGGGAGCTGTTTTTT
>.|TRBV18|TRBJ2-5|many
CASSRDGRPQETQYF
TGTGCCAGCTCACGAGACGGAAGGCCCCAAGAGACCCAGTACTTC
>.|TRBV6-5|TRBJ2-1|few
CASSRTSYNEQFF
TGTGCCAGCAGCCGTACCTCCTACAATGAGCAGTTCTTC
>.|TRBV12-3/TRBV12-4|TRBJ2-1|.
CASSLAVTAEQFF
TGTGCCAGCAGTTTAGCTGTGACAGCCGAGCAGTTCTTC
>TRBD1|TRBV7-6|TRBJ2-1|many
CASSPGQYNEQFF
TGTGCCAGCAGCCCGGGACAGTACAATGAGCAGTTCTTC
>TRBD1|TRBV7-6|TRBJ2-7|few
CASSASLSRDRVTYEQYF
TGTGCCAGCAGCGCCTCCCTCTCCAGAGACAGGGTAACCTACGAGCAGTACTTC
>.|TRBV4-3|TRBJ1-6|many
CASSQDPGWNSPLHF
TGCGCCAGCAGCCAAGATCCAGGCTGGAATTCACCCCTCCACTTT
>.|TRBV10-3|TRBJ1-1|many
CAISESRGNTEAFF
TGTGCCATCAGTGAGTCCCGGGGGAACACTGAAGCTTTCTTT
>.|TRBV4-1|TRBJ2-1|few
CASSQGQPPNEQFF
TGCGCCAGCAGCCAGGGGCAGCCTCCCAATGAGCAGTTCTTC
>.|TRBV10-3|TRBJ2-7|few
CAISDPGKSYEQYF
TGTGCCATCAGTGATCCCGGGAAATCCTACGAGCAGTACTTC
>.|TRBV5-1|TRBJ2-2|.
CASSITLAWNTGELFF
TGCGCCAGCAGTATAACGCTAGCGTGGAACACCGGGGAGCTGTTTTTT
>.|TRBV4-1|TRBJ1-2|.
CASSQRTATLLSYGYTF
TGCGCCAGCAGCCAAAGGACAGCCACTTTACTGTCTTATGGCTACACCTTC
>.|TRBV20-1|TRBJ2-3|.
CSVNPTSLARSQDTQYF
TGCAGTGTAAACCCGACTAGTCTGGCCCGGTCACAGGATACGCAGTATTTT
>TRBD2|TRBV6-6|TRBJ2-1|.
CASSTSGGGNEQFF
TGTGCCAGCAGTACTAGCGGGGGAGGGAATGAGCAGTTCTTC
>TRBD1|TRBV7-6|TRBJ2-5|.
CASGRGGNQETQYF
TGTGCCAGCGGGCGAGGGGGCAACCAAGAGACCCAGTACTTC
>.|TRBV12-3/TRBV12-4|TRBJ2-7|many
CASSTTGADSYEQYF
TGTGCCAGCAGTACAACGGGGGCCGACTCCTACGAGCAGTACTTC
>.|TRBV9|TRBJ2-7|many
CASSVGQLSSYEQYF
TGTGCCAGCAGCGTTGGACAGCTTAGCTCCTACGAGCAGTACTTC
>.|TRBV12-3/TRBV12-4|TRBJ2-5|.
CASSPGREWTQYF
TGTGCCAGTTCACCGGGCAGGGAGTGGACCCAGTACTTC
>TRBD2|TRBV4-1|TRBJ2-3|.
CASSQPGAGGPDTQYF
TGCGCCAGCAGCCAGCCGGGAGCGGGGGGGCCGGATACGCAGTATTTT
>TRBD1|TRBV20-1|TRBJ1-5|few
CSARDPIAREGQGQYQPQHF
TGCAGTGCTAGAGATCCGATCGCCCGGGAGGGACAGGGTCAGTATCAGCCCCAGCATTTT
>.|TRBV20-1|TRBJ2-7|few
CSAGGGRGLYEQYF
TGCAGTGCTGGGGGGGGGCGCGGTCTCTACGAGCAGTACTTC
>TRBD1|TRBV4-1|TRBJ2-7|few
CASSQVGGTGSFYEQYF
TGCGCCAGCAGCCAAGTAGGCGGGACAGGCTCATTTTACGAGCAGTACTTC
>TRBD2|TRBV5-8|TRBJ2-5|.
CASSGGTSGEETQYF
TGTGCCAGCAGCGGAGGGACTAGCGGAGAAGAGACCCAGTACTTC